These 22 T cell receptor beta chains share one sample of origin, sequenced in a study of cytomegalovirus exposure and HLA in healthy donors. Primers included in the PCR were 60 Vbeta and 13 Jbeta primers. The assay was immunoSEQ multiplex PCR, and TCRdb's table has in-frame clones only and misses some. The sample shows fewer than 300,000 clones, approximately 90% of them seen only once. Sequencing was carried out using PBMCs. All receptors come from a man aged 40-50 years in good health and CMV-seropositive.

The rearrangement uses TRBV10-1 and TRBJ2-5, with D perhaps matching TRBD1 (5 bases). Judging by the DNA end, TRBJ2-7 fits better; the J call may be wrong. The germline CDR1 and CDR2 sequences are WNHNN and SYGVQD (reference sequence). CDR3 length: 13 amino acids. The chain's CDR3 is CASSQGFSYEQYF. CDR3 nucleotide sequence: TGCGCCAGCAGTCAGGGCTTCTCCTACGAGCAGTACTTC.

This chain links TRBV27 with TRBJ2-1; 13 bases map to TRBD2. The CDR3 consists of 15 residues. Trimming removed 6 bases from V and 5 bases from J; junction bases left unmatched: 4. Germline V gene data show CDR1 as MNHEY and CDR2 as SMNVEV (reference sequence). The CDR3 is CASSLGLAGHNEQFF. The CDR3 DNA is TGTGCCAGCAGCCTGGGACTAGCGGGACACAATGAGCAGTTCTTC.

The chain employs TRBV27 and TRBJ2-7, with 12 bases identical to TRBD1. Germline CDR1 MNHEY, CDR2 SMNVEV (reference sequence). CDR3 length: 17 amino acids. V lost 1 base, J lost 3 bases, and 7 bases stayed unmatched. This CDR3 is CASSLFGTGGFFYEQYF. The CDR3 nucleotides read TGTGCCAGCAGTTTATTTGGGACAGGGGGCTTTTTCTACGAGCAGTACTTC.

The V gene is TRBV7-9, the J gene TRBJ2-2, with TRBD2 matching over 14 bases. The CDR3 covers 18 residues. Germline trimming cut 6 bases from V and 5 bases from J; bases unmatched to any gene: 11. The germline gives CDR1 SEHNR, CDR2 FQNEAQ (reference sequence). CDR3 sequence: CASSDTKGLAGVTGELFF. The CDR3 DNA reads as TGTGCCAGCAGTGATACGAAGGGACTAGCGGGAGTTACCGGGGAGCTGTTTTTT.

This chain joins TRBV7-8 and TRBJ2-5; 11 bases are shared with TRBD2. The J call may be faulty, since TRBJ2-7 better matches the DNA end. CDR3 length: 16 residues. Germline-derived CDR1 and CDR2 are SGHVS and FQNEAQ. CDR3 residues: CASSHSTSGKSYEQYF. For the CDR3, the DNA is TGTGCCAGCAGCCACTCGACTAGCGGGAAATCCTACGAGCAGTACTTC.

This clone appeared a single time. The DNA of the CDR3 is TGTGCCACCAGCAGAGGAAGAACAGGGCTCGCAACTAATGAAAAACTGTTTTTT. The encoded protein is CATSRGRTGLATNEKLFF. This chain joins TRBV15 and TRBJ1-4; possible D gene TRBD1, 6 bases. CDR1 and CDR2 (germline): LNHNV, YYDKDF (reference sequence). Trimming left V 1 base short and J 0 bases short, with 15 bases between. This CDR3 is built from 18 residues.

The chain couples TRBV30 to TRBJ1-1; maybe TRBD1 (5 bases). Germline V gene lookup returns CDR1 GTSNPN and CDR2 SVGIG (reference sequence). The V and J ends lost 8 bases and 0 bases respectively, with 16 bases between them. This CDR3 is built from 14 residues. The CDR3 is CASSLGGMNTEAFF. DNA of the CDR3: TGTGCCAGCAGCTTGGGGGGTATGAACACTGAAGCTTTCTTT.

The rearrangement uses TRBV28 and TRBJ2-7, with a possible D match to TRBD2 (6 bases). V gave up 7 bases and J gave up 0 bases, with 16 bases separating them. Germline CDR1 is MDHEN and CDR2 is SYDVKM. This CDR3 spans 15 amino acids. This CDR3 is CASKEPSASSYEQYF. In DNA form, the CDR3 reads TGTGCCAGCAAAGAACCTAGCGCCAGCTCCTACGAGCAGTACTTC.

This clone was seen once. The CDR3 spells CASSLTPGSYNEQFF. CDR3 bases: TGCGCCAGCAGCTTGACTCCTGGCTCCTACAATGAGCAGTTCTTC. This chain connects TRBV5-1 to TRBJ2-1; D is ambiguous. Germline V gene data show CDR1 as SGHRS and CDR2 as YFSETQ. The length of the CDR3 is 15 residues. V was trimmed by 1 base and J by 0 bases, leaving 8 bases between them. The full variable domain, with the rest looked up from reference TRBV5-1 and TRBJ2-1, is KAGVTQTPRYLIKTRGQQVTLSCSPISGHRSVSWYQQTPGQGLQFLFEYFSETQRNKGNFPGRFSGRQFSNSRSEMNVSTLELGDSALYLCASSLTPGSYNEQFFGPGTRLTVL.

This chain links TRBV28 with TRBJ2-3; 12 bases map to TRBD1. Germline values: CDR1 MDHEN, CDR2 SYDVKM. There are 15 residues in the CDR3. After removal of 3 bases from V and 4 bases from J, the junction contained 2 bases not matched to a gene. The CDR3 protein is CASSLGTGGADTQYF. As DNA, the CDR3 is TGTGCCAGCAGTTTGGGGACAGGGGGCGCAGATACGCAGTATTTT.

This clone was detected a few times. This chain links TRBV6-5 with TRBJ2-7; TRBD1 is a possible D gene (6 bases). Germline assignment: CDR1 MNHEY and CDR2 SVGAGI. The CDR3 is 14 residues long. Trimming took off 6 bases at V and 12 bases at J, with 24 bases between the two ends. The CDR3 loop is CASSRDNLSRGSYF. The CDR3 region has the DNA TGTGCCAGCAGCCGGGACAATCTGTCGAGGGGATCGTACTTC.

The V and J genes are TRBV10-3 and TRBJ1-2, with 9 bases that match TRBD1. Germline CDR1 and CDR2: ENHRY and SYGVKD. This CDR3 contains 14 residues. The V segment lost 4 bases and the J segment 8 bases; nucleotides outside the gene matches: 8. The CDR3: CAISGGTGLEGYTF. The CDR3 DNA reads as TGTGCCATCAGTGGCGGGACAGGGCTCGAGGGCTACACCTTC.

The gene calls are TRBV6-1 and TRBJ2-5, with D possibly TRBD2 on 6 matching bases. The CDR3 sequence is 15 residues long. The V gene's germline CDR1 is MNHNS and CDR2 SASEGT. Trimming left V 5 bases short and J 1 base short, with 14 bases between. CDR3 sequence: CASSFLNGGQETQYF. As DNA, the CDR3 is TGTGCCAGCAGTTTCCTAAACGGGGGCCAAGAGACCCAGTACTTC.

The chain carries TRBV10-1 and TRBJ2-6, with TRBD1 identical over 7 bases. CDR3 length equals 16 residues. Germline trimming cut 2 bases from V and 3 bases from J; bases unmatched to any gene: 4. Germline CDR1 and CDR2: WNHNN and SYGVQD (reference sequence). The CDR3 DNA sequence: TGCGCCAGCAGTGAGGAGGGGGCTGGTGGGGCCAACGTCCTGACTTTC. This translates into CASSEEGAGGANVLTF.

The chain couples TRBV11-2 to TRBJ2-5; 8 nucleotides line up with TRBD2. This CDR3 has 16 amino acids. CDR1 is SGHAT, CDR2 FQNNGV, per germline. Trimming took 4 bases from V and 5 from J; bases not matched to a gene: 12. The CDR3 protein is CASSSDIWREEETQYF. For the CDR3, the DNA is TGTGCCAGCAGCTCCGATATCTGGCGGGAGGAGGAGACCCAGTACTTC.

The chain employs TRBV21-1 and TRBJ2-7; the D call TRBD2 from the table was never checked on the DNA. TRBV21-1 is tagged as a pseudogene. The CDR3 covers 15 residues. In nucleotides, the CDR3 is TGTGCCAGCAGCATAATGGCGGGAGTAGCCTACGAGCAGTACTTC. Translating it yields CASSIMAGVAYEQYF.

The V call is TRBV5-4, the J call TRBJ2-5; 14 bases align to TRBD2. Germline CDR1 reads SGHNT; CDR2 reads YYREEE (reference sequence). V gave up 4 bases and J gave up 4 bases; unmatched junction bases: 6. The CDR3 has 16 amino acids. CDR3 coding DNA: TGTGCCAGCAGCCCGGGACTAGCGGGAGTTTCAGAGACCCAGTACTTC. Translating it yields CASSPGLAGVSETQYF.

The chain couples TRBV14 to TRBJ1-2, with TRBD1 as a possible D gene (5 bases). The CDR3 extends over 13 amino acids. Germline V CDR1 and CDR2: SGHDN, FVKESK. Trimming took 1 base from V and 6 from J, leaving 9 bases between them. The CDR3: CASSQAGEHGYTF. The CDR3 nucleotides read TGTGCCAGCAGCCAAGCGGGGGAGCATGGCTACACCTTC.

This rearrangement joins TRBV6-5 to TRBJ2-7; no clear D gene. The CDR3 sequence is 13 residues long. Trimming took off 6 bases at V and 0 bases at J, with 9 bases between the two ends. Per germline, CDR1 MNHEY and CDR2 SVGAGI. The CDR3 DNA is TGTGCCAGCAGGAGGCCGGACTCCTACGAGCAGTACTTC. Encoded protein: CASRRPDSYEQYF.

V gene TRBV7-2 combines with J gene TRBJ2-7; D perhaps matches TRBD1 (5 bases). The germline gives CDR1 SGHTA, CDR2 FQGNSA. This CDR3 contains 15 residues. Trimming took off 1 base at V and 6 bases at J, with 16 bases between the two ends. The CDR3 bases are TGTGCCAGCAGCTTAGGCACAGTGCTAGGGGTCGAGCAGTACTTC. It yields the protein CASSLGTVLGVEQYF. The full variable domain, completed using reference TRBV7-2 and TRBJ2-7, is GAGVSQSPSNKVTEKGKDVELRCDPISGHTALYWYRQSLGQGLEFLIYFQGNSAPDKSGLPSDRFSAERTGGSVSTLTIQRTQQEDSAVYLCASSLGTVLGVEQYFGPGTRLTVT.

The chain couples TRBV10-3 to TRBJ2-1, with TRBD2 as a possible D gene (5 bases). The length of the CDR3 is 12 residues. Germline V gene lookup returns CDR1 ENHRY and CDR2 SYGVKD. V dropped 3 bases and J dropped 6 bases, with 6 bases sitting between them. DNA of the CDR3: TGTGCCATCAGTGATGGGAGCAATGAGCAGTTCTTC. Its protein product is CAISDGSNEQFF.

In this sample, this clone turned up once. The V and J genes are TRBV11-1 and TRBJ2-7; TRBD2 agrees at 7 bases. Trimming cost V 6 bases and J 5 bases; bases outside gene matches: 7. The CDR3 loop spans 13 amino acids. Germline CDR1 SGHAT, CDR2 FQDESV (reference sequence). CDR3 protein: CASSWGTSDEQYF. Written as DNA, the CDR3 is TGTGCCAGCAGTTGGGGAACTAGCGACGAGCAGTACTTC.